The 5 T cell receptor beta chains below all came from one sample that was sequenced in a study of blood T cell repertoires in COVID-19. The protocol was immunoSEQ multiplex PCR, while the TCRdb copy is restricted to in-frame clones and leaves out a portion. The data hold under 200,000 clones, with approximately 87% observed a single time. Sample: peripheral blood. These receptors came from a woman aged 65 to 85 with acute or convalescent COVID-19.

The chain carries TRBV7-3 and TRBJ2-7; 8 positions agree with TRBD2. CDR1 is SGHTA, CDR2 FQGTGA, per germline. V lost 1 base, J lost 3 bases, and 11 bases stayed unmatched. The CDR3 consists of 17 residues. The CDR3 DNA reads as TGTGCCAGCAGCTTAAGACCGCCGGGACTAGGAAGCTACGAGCAGTACTTC. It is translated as CASSLRPPGLGSYEQYF.

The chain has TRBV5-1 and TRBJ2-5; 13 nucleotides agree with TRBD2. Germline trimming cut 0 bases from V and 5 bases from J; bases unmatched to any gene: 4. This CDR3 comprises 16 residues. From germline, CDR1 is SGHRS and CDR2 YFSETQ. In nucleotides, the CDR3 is TGCGCCAGCAGCTTGGGGGGACTAGCGGGAAGGGAGACCCAGTACTTC. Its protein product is CASSLGGLAGRETQYF.

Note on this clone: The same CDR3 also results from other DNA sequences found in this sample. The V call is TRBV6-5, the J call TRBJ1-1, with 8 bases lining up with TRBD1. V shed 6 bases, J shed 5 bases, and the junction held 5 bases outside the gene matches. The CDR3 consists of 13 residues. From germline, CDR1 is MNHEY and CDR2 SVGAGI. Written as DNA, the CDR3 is TGTGCCAGCAGACGACAGGGGTCGACTGAAGCTTTCTTT. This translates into CASRRQGSTEAFF.

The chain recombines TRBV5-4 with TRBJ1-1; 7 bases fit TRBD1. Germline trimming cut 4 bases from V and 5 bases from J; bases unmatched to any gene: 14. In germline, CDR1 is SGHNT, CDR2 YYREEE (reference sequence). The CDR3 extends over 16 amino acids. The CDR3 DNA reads TGTGCCAGCAGCCATCCCGGCCCAACCAGGGGGACTGAAGCTTTCTTT. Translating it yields CASSHPGPTRGTEAFF.

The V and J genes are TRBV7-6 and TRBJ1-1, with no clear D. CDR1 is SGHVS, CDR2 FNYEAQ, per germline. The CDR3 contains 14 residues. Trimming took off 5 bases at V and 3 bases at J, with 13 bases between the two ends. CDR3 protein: CASSTSPGDTEAFF. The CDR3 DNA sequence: TGTGCCAGCAGCACGAGCCCCGGGGACACTGAAGCTTTCTTT.